This T cell receptor beta chain was captured in a study of shared clonotypes between healthy human individuals (dated by TCRdb to about 2020). Study-level background: The cohort comprised a couple of women and three men aged 18 to 49 years. For each donor, three plates each were used for CD4 naive and CD4 memory, two plates were used for CD8 naive, and one plate was used for CD8 memory. To estimate repertoire size and how much clonotype sharing occurs between individuals, the study deeply sequenced the blood TCR repertoires of roughly 5 healthy adults. To increase sequencing depth and limit assay-specific biases, different laboratories used diverse techniques to prepare libraries and sequence TCR repertoires. Leukapheresis yielded between about 0.94 and 8.9 billion PBMCs per donor. Results the study describes overall, beyond this receptor: Even with the large sequencing depth, rarefaction of the sorted-subset datasets indicated that sequencing was incomplete. Compared with non-shared clonotypes, clonotypes shared by all four sorted-subset donors had higher generation probabilities. Approximately 5% of naive CD4, 3.5% of naive CD8, 2.3% of memory CD4, and roughly 0.4% of memory CD8 clonotypes were shared across several donors. The genetic and exposure-history diversity represented was limited by the small number of donors. Naive subsets generally had larger estimated clonotype richness than memory subsets. Sampling was limited to blood, and TCR repertoires in tissue likely differ from TCR repertoires in blood. Based on pairwise subsampling, the degree of clonotype sharing among donors was expected to be affected by sequencing depth.

In the germline V gene, CDR1 corresponds to SGHAT and CDR2 to FQNNGV. V was cut back by 0 bases and J by 0 bases, leaving a gap of 18 bases between them. There are 19 amino acids in the CDR3, from cysteine to phenylalanine inclusive. The read is trimmed to its CDR3 DNA, 57 bases read in frame from base 1. Turning to this clone: No cognate antigen has been identified for it. One base away there is no much larger clone; base qualities are not given.

TCR CDR3 regions were amplified from genomic DNA by multiplex PCR using the deep immunoSEQ assay. Extracted genomic DNA from each cell subset was spread evenly across all wells of several immunoSEQ 96-well plates, with each plate serving as a replicate. For sorted subsets, approximately 0.2 ug of genomic DNA, equivalent to 25,000 to 30,000 T cell genomes, went into each replicate PCR. Purified libraries were quantified with a Qubit 3.0 fluorometer, sized on a Bioanalyzer 2100, and re-quantified with the KAPA Library Quantification kit. Each immunoSEQ 96-well plate was sequenced on its own single-read 150-cycle Illumina NextSeq 550 flow cell. Per the authors' processing: Because only junctional sequences without quality scores were contained in the immunoSEQ output, filtering matching that applied to full-length reads could not be performed. Sequences were annotated with PyIR, a Python wrapper for IgBLAST v1.9, using IMGT germline references to assign V/J genes and CDR3. Any read was removed if the V/J assignment was weak (E-value above 1e-6), the CDR3 was missing, or the read contained stop codons, out-of-frame junctions, or ambiguous translated residues. V3J clonotypes were defined as sequences sharing the same inferred V gene, J gene, and CDR3 amino acid sequence. The percentage overlap between two repertoires was calculated by dividing the number of shared unique clonotypes by the size of the smaller repertoire. Repertoire richness was assessed with RTK rarefaction, the Chao1 estimator, and Recon v2.1 estimates of unobserved clonotypes. Generation probabilities were computed with OLGA for all TCRbeta clonotypes obtained by the gDNA method from several donors. TCRdb retrieved this table from immuneACCESS and kept in-frame rearrangements only. Not all clones are present; in checked studies, unresolved V genes account for under half, and no reason is known for the remainder. V and J calls and clone size are copied from that table; D and trimming were computed from the DNA. In this sample the table shows hundreds of thousands of clones, around 96% of which occur a single time. About 0.11% of the sample rests with the top ten.

CD8 naive samples were CD45RO-negative cells positively selected for CCR7, giving a CD45RA+CCR7+ population that excluded TemRA cells. Donors were healthy HIV-negative adults with no recently reported acute infections or vaccinations. Every donor was a Caucasian adult residing in Nashville, Tennessee, USA. Blood was obtained by leukapheresis, after which PBMCs were separated by Ficoll-Histopaque density gradient centrifugation and cryopreserved in liquid nitrogen vapor phase. Purity and quantity of every magnetically sorted T cell population were checked by analytical flow cytometry. Genomic DNA was isolated from each sorted fraction and quantified by UV absorbance on a Nanodrop 2000c.

The chain uses TRBV11-2 and TRBJ2-1; perhaps TRBD2 is the D gene, with 5 bases matching. This clonotype was sampled from a woman under 40 in good health. The material sequenced was naive CD8+ T cells sorted from blood. The sample's cell subset or site, from its label and the paper: CD45RA+CCR7+. The CDR3: CASSLDLSEADFSYNEQFF. The nucleotide sequence is TGTGCCAGCAGCTTAGATTTGTCGGAAGCGGACTTCTCCTACAATGAGCAGTTCTTC.